The 11 T cell receptor beta chains listed next were all sequenced from one sample in a study of blood T cell repertoires in COVID-19. Clones were read by immunoSEQ multiplex PCR, and TCRdb kept only the in-frame ones, dropping some. The repertoire holds 350,000 to 450,000 clones, about 88% seen once, with roughly 1.4% in the top ten. Sequencing used peripheral blood. The receptor set was obtained from a woman in her 40s with COVID-19, enrolled during active disease.

V and J are TRBV5-6 and TRBJ1-5; 9 nucleotides agree with TRBD1. V was clipped by 5 bases and J by 7 bases; unmatched bases: 7. CDR1 and CDR2 from the germline V gene are SGHDT and YYEEEE. The CDR3 is made up of 14 amino acids. In DNA form, the CDR3 reads TGTGCCAGCAGTCACACAGGGGGCTACCAGCCCCAGCATTTT. Protein sequence: CASSHTGGYQPQHF. Looking up the rest from reference TRBV5-6 and TRBJ1-5 gives the full variable domain: DAGVTQSPTHLIKTRGQQVTLRCSPKSGHDTVSWYQQALGQGPQFIFQYYEEEERQRGNFPDRFSGHQFPNYSSELNVNALLLGDSALYLCASSHTGGYQPQHFGDGTRLSIL.

This clone was observed once. The genes are TRBV5-1 and TRBJ1-1, with no clear D. The CDR3 has 13 residues. The germline V gene has CDR1 SGHRS and CDR2 YFSETQ. V was cut by 0 bases and J by 4 bases, with 7 bases left in between. CDR3 nucleotide sequence: TGCGCCAGCAGCTTGGTGGCAGTCACTGAAGCTTTCTTT. Protein: CASSLVAVTEAFF.

The chain links TRBV3-1 (or the pseudogene TRBV3-2) to TRBJ2-7; no firm D call. Germline loops: CDR1 LGHDT, CDR2 YNNKEL (reference sequence). CDR3 length equals 12 residues. V lost 2 bases and J lost 4, with 6 bases in between. CDR3 DNA sequence: TGTGCCAGCAGCCAATACCAGTACGAGCAGTACTTC. Translation gives CASSQYQYEQYF.

V and J are TRBV27 and TRBJ2-5, with TRBD2 matching 7 bases. Germline CDR1 and CDR2: MNHEY and SMNVEV (reference sequence). Losses at the gene ends were 6 bases for V and 2 bases for J; bases not matched to a gene: 15. The CDR3 is made up of 17 amino acids. The CDR3 DNA sequence: TGTGCCAGCAGGCGGGGGACCTTAGACCGCCAACAAGAGACCCAGTACTTC. Translation: CASRRGTLDRQQETQYF.

The sample holds one count of this clone. This chain joins TRBV4-3 and TRBJ2-7; TRBD1 is a possible D gene (6 bases). Germline CDR1 is LGHNA and CDR2 is YSLEER. This CDR3 is built from 15 residues. V was clipped by 2 bases and J by 2 bases, with 13 bases between them. The CDR3 loop is CASSQTTTGAYEQYF. The CDR3 DNA reads as TGCGCCAGCAGCCAAACGACGACAGGCGCCTACGAGCAGTACTTC.

J is TRBJ1-1 and V is TRBV6-5, with unresolved D. Per germline, CDR1 MNHEY and CDR2 SVGAGI. V was cut by 2 bases and J by 2 bases, with 15 bases left in between. CDR3 length: 16 amino acids. The CDR3 reads CASSYTPGVGNTEAFF. CDR3 nucleotide sequence: TGTGCCAGCAGTTACACACCGGGTGTAGGCAACACTGAAGCTTTCTTT.

This rearrangement joins TRBV9 to TRBJ1-1, with 10 bases matching TRBD1. The CDR3 has 16 residues. The germline gives CDR1 SGDLS, CDR2 YYNGEE. Unmatched junction bases numbered 7, after V lost 4 bases and J lost 1 base. The CDR3 loop reads CASSPRDRGTNTEAFF. CDR3 nucleotides: TGTGCCAGCAGCCCAAGGGACAGGGGAACGAACACTGAAGCTTTCTTT. The complete variable domain, with remaining parts taken from reference TRBV9 and TRBJ1-1, reads DSGVTQTPKHLITATGQRVTLRCSPRSGDLSVYWYQQSLDQGLQFLIQYYNGEERAKGNILERFSAQQFPDLHSELNLSSLELGDSALYFCASSPRDRGTNTEAFFGQGTRLTVV.

The J gene is TRBJ2-1, the V gene TRBV19; the D is unclear. The V end lost 6 bases, the J end lost 12 bases, and 18 bases lay between the germline ends. Germline-derived CDR1 and CDR2 are LNHDA and SQIVND (reference sequence). This CDR3 spans 13 amino acids. The CDR3 is CASRPRAAPGQFF. The CDR3 DNA sequence: TGTGCCAGTAGACCCCGCGCGGCCCCGGGGCAGTTCTTC.

This chain links TRBV9 with TRBJ2-3, with 12 bases lining up with TRBD1. J lost 4 bases, V lost 3 bases, and 9 bases had no gene match. CDR3 length: 17 amino acids. Looked up from germline, CDR1 is SGDLS and CDR2 is YYNGEE. The CDR3 loop reads CASSEHIGTGGADTQYF. As DNA, the CDR3 is TGTGCCAGCAGCGAGCATATCGGGACAGGGGGCGCAGATACGCAGTATTTT.

The chain joins TRBV27 to TRBJ2-1, with 10 bases aligning to TRBD2. This CDR3 comprises 16 residues. CDR1 MNHEY and CDR2 SMNVEV come from the germline V gene (reference sequence). V gave up 2 bases and J gave up 3 bases; unmatched junction bases: 4. In nucleotides, the CDR3 is TGTGCCAGCAGTTTACGGGGACTAGCGAACTACAATGAGCAGTTCTTC. Translating it yields CASSLRGLANYNEQFF.

V is TRBV6-4 and J is TRBJ2-1; tentative D call: TRBD1 (6 bases). CDR1 is MRHNA and CDR2 is SNTAGT in the germline V gene. The V end lost 6 bases, the J end lost 2 bases, and 8 bases lay between the germline ends. The CDR3 consists of 13 residues. CDR3 region: CASRGGPYNEQFF. The CDR3 nucleotides are TGTGCCAGCAGAGGGGGTCCCTACAATGAGCAGTTCTTC.